These 27 T cell receptor beta chains share one sample of origin, sequenced in a study of Ad26.COV2.S vaccination and SARS-CoV-2 variants. Clones were read by immunoSEQ multiplex PCR, and TCRdb kept only the in-frame ones, dropping some. Of fewer than 500,000 clones listed, 90% were seen once; the top ten hold under 4.5%. The sample's treatment: roughly 19 received Ad26.COV2.S at low or high dose, single or two shots; about 5 received placebo; per-sample allocation not given. Samples were taken on day 63 after the first vaccine or placebo injection. Specimen: peripheral blood, collected in a trial of Ad26.COV2.S vaccine versus placebo. The origin of the receptors is a person between 18 and 60 years old who received the Ad26.COV2.S COVID-19 vaccine or a placebo.

Only a few counts were recorded for this clone. The chain employs TRBV7-2 and TRBJ2-3; D is undetermined. The CDR3 spans 13 residues. The germline V gene encodes CDR1 SGHTA and CDR2 FQGNSA. The V end lost 0 bases, the J end lost 4 bases, and 5 bases lay between the germline ends. The DNA for the CDR3 is TGTGCCAGCAGCTTAGCTGTAGCAGATACGCAGTATTTT. This translates into CASSLAVADTQYF.

This sequence joins TRBV28 and TRBJ2-1; possible D gene TRBD2, 6 bases. Deletions cut 1 base from V and 7 bases from J, with 11 bases between. The germline CDR1 and CDR2 sequences are MDHEN and SYDVKM. The CDR3 extends over 14 amino acids. DNA for the CDR3: TGTGCCAGCAGTTTATTACTAGCCAATAATGAGCAGTTCTTC. Translation: CASSLLLANNEQFF. Using reference TRBV28 and TRBJ2-1 for the parts outside the CDR3, the full variable domain is DVKVTQSSRYLVKRTGEKVFLECVQDMDHENMFWYRQDPGLGLRLIYFSYDVKMKEKGDIPEGYSVSREKKERFSLILESASTNQTSMYLCASSLLLANNEQFFGPGTRLTVL.

The chain joins TRBV19 to TRBJ2-6, with 8 bases aligning to TRBD1. J was trimmed by 4 bases and V by 8 bases; bases with no gene match: 7. The germline CDR1 and CDR2 sequences are LNHDA and SQIVND (reference sequence). This CDR3 region has 15 residues. CDR3 loop: CASSNRGSGANVLTF. For the CDR3, the DNA is TGTGCCAGTTCAAACAGGGGGTCGGGGGCCAACGTCCTGACTTTC.

The chain combines TRBV6-2 or TRBV6-3 with TRBJ2-7, with 7 bases that match TRBD1. With 5 bases clipped from V and 3 bases from J, the junction kept 10 bases outside the gene matches. Germline-derived CDR1 and CDR2 are MNHEY and SVGEGT. CDR3 size: 15 residues. The CDR3 region is CASSNTGTVLYEQYF. CDR3 sequence (DNA): TGTGCCAGCAGTAACACCGGGACAGTACTCTACGAGCAGTACTTC.

This clone was observed a single time. This chain uses TRBV7-2 with TRBJ2-2; no definite D call. Germline V gene sequence: CDR1 SGHTA, CDR2 FQGNSA. Trimming cost V 3 bases and J 0 bases, with 8 bases left between them. This CDR3 is 15 amino acids long. CDR3 amino acids: CASSFRGANTGELFF. In DNA, the CDR3 is TGTGCCAGCAGCTTCCGCGGAGCGAACACCGGGGAGCTGTTTTTT.

The CDR3 DNA sequence: TGTGCCAGCAGCGTAGGGGACATTCAGTACTTC. Its translation: CASSVGDIQYF. V is TRBV9 and J is TRBJ2-4; D is unclear. The CDR3 is 11 residues long. Germline V gene lookup returns CDR1 SGDLS and CDR2 YYNGEE. V dropped 0 bases and J dropped 8 bases, with 3 bases sitting between them. Drawing the rest from reference TRBV9 and TRBJ2-4, the complete variable domain is DSGVTQTPKHLITATGQRVTLRCSPRSGDLSVYWYQQSLDQGLQFLIQYYNGEERAKGNILERFSAQQFPDLHSELNLSSLELGDSALYFCASSVGDIQYFGAGTRLSVL.

The chain is built from TRBV9 and TRBJ2-7, with D perhaps TRBD1 or TRBD2 (6 bases each). Trimming removed 4 bases at V and 5 bases at J, with 19 bases between. CDR1 is SGDLS, CDR2 YYNGEE, per germline. This CDR3 contains 15 residues. CDR3 coding DNA: TGTGCCAGCAGCCCCAGAGGGGGGCAGGGCAACGAGCAGTACTTC. Residues: CASSPRGGQGNEQYF.

DNA for the CDR3: TGTGCCATCAGTGAGTCAATCGGGGTTCAATCGGGACAGGGATACTACGAGCAGTACTTC. This translates into CAISESIGVQSGQGYYEQYF. The V and J genes are TRBV10-3 and TRBJ2-7; 9 bases are a match to TRBD1. This CDR3 region has 20 residues. Germline loops: CDR1 ENHRY, CDR2 SYGVKD. Trimming took 0 bases from V and 3 from J; bases not matched to a gene: 18.

The CDR3 spells CASSFLTSGNNEQFF. The CDR3 region has the DNA TGCGCCAGCAGCTTTTTGACTAGCGGGAACAATGAGCAGTTCTTC. The chain has TRBV5-1 and TRBJ2-1, with 11 bases fitting TRBD2. Germline V gives CDR1 SGHRS, CDR2 YFSETQ. J lost 5 bases, V lost 2 bases, and 3 bases had no gene match. The CDR3 is made up of 15 amino acids.

CDR3 sequence: CASSSGGVTDTQYF. The CDR3 DNA reads as TGTGCCAGCAGTTCGGGGGGAGTCACAGATACGCAGTATTTT. The chain is built from TRBV5-5 and TRBJ2-3; 7 bases align to TRBD2. V shed 5 bases, J shed 2 bases, and the junction held 5 bases outside the gene matches. CDR1 and CDR2 from the germline V gene are SGHKS and YYEKEE (reference sequence). The CDR3 is 14 residues long.

The chain links TRBV9 to TRBJ2-7; no clear D. Germline V CDR1 and CDR2: SGDLS, YYNGEE. V lost 0 bases and J 6 bases, leaving 13 bases between the germline ends. The CDR3 covers 14 residues. Here the CDR3 DNA reads TGTGCCAGCAGCGTAGTTCCTTCGCCTTCCGAGCAGTACTTC. It specifies CASSVVPSPSEQYF.

The rearrangement uses TRBV18 and TRBJ1-1, with 9 nucleotides matching TRBD1. This CDR3 has 16 amino acids. With 6 bases clipped from V and 0 bases from J, the junction kept 8 bases outside the gene matches. The germline gives CDR1 KGHSH, CDR2 LQKENI. The CDR3 sequence: CASSPGQGKVNTEAFF. In DNA, the CDR3 is TGTGCCAGCTCCCCCGGACAGGGGAAGGTGAACACTGAAGCTTTCTTT.

The chain links TRBV7-9 to TRBJ2-3; 11 bases line up with TRBD2. This CDR3 is 16 amino acids long. V lost 3 bases to trimming and J lost 5 bases; unmatched junction nucleotides: 7. Looked up from germline, CDR1 is SEHNR and CDR2 is FQNEAQ (reference sequence). CDR3 sequence reads: CASSLNLAGGVDTQYF. CDR3 nucleotide sequence: TGTGCCAGCAGCTTGAATCTAGCGGGAGGTGTAGATACGCAGTATTTT. The full variable domain, in which reference TRBV7-9 and TRBJ2-3 provide the parts outside the CDR3, is DTGVSQNPRHKITKRGQNVTFRCDPISEHNRLYWYRQTLGQGPEFLTYFQNEAQLEKSRLLSDRFSAERPKGSFSTLEIQRTEQGDSAMYLCASSLNLAGGVDTQYFGPGTRLTVL.

The chain employs TRBV9 and TRBJ2-7; the match to TRBD1 covers 7 bases. Germline V gives CDR1 SGDLS, CDR2 YYNGEE. The trim removed 4 bases at V and 7 bases at J, leaving 11 bases unmatched. The CDR3 loop spans 14 amino acids. The chain's CDR3 is CASSRRQGGREQYF. The CDR3 region has the DNA TGTGCCAGCAGCCGAAGACAGGGCGGGCGGGAGCAGTACTTC.

The rearrangement uses TRBV9 and TRBJ1-5; D is possibly TRBD1 (5 bases). The V end lost 0 bases, the J end lost 4 bases, and 8 bases lay between the germline ends. Looked up from germline, CDR1 is SGDLS and CDR2 is YYNGEE. The CDR3 is 14 residues long. CDR3 sequence reads: CASSVGQKNQPQHF. CDR3 nucleotides: TGTGCCAGCAGCGTAGGACAGAAAAATCAGCCCCAGCATTTT. Drawing the rest from reference TRBV9 and TRBJ1-5, the complete variable domain is DSGVTQTPKHLITATGQRVTLRCSPRSGDLSVYWYQQSLDQGLQFLIQYYNGEERAKGNILERFSAQQFPDLHSELNLSSLELGDSALYFCASSVGQKNQPQHFGDGTRLSIL.

This chain links TRBV5-1 with TRBJ2-1; 12 bases agree with TRBD1. This CDR3 comprises 18 residues. Germline assignment: CDR1 SGHRS and CDR2 YFSETQ. Trimming at V came to 2 bases and at J to 6 bases, leaving 12 bases not matched to a gene. The CDR3 is CASSFSFSGQGAGNEQFF. CDR3 nucleotide sequence: TGCGCCAGCAGCTTCTCCTTCTCGGGACAGGGGGCAGGCAATGAGCAGTTCTTC.

This chain joins TRBV4-1 and TRBJ2-3; D is undetermined. Germline loops: CDR1 MGHRA, CDR2 YSYEKL. CDR3 size: 15 residues. With 1 base removed from V and 1 base from J, the gap between germline ends came to 9 bases. The CDR3 DNA follows: TGCGCCAGCAGCCAAGCCCCCTCCGGCACAGATACGCAGTATTTT. It encodes CASSQAPSGTDTQYF.

CDR3 sequence: CASSVEGTGGQAFF. For the CDR3, the DNA is TGTGCCAGCAGCGTAGAGGGGACAGGGGGACAAGCTTTCTTT. The chain recombines TRBV9 with TRBJ1-1; 11 nucleotides agree with TRBD1. This CDR3 contains 14 residues. CDR1 is SGDLS and CDR2 is YYNGEE in the germline V gene. V was clipped by 0 bases and J by 9 bases; unmatched bases: 4.

The chain combines TRBV9 with TRBJ2-6, with 8 nucleotides matching TRBD2. The ends lost 0 bases at V and 2 bases at J; junction bases unmatched: 4. This CDR3 is built from 17 residues. The germline V gene has CDR1 SGDLS and CDR2 YYNGEE. The CDR3 is CASSVASGGPGANVLTF. The CDR3 nucleotides read TGTGCCAGCAGCGTAGCGTCGGGGGGGCCTGGGGCCAACGTCCTGACTTTC.

The chain carries TRBV4-2 and TRBJ1-6, with unresolved D. The V end lost 0 bases, the J end lost 5 bases, and 8 bases lay between the germline ends. The CDR3 contains 15 residues. Germline V gene lookup returns CDR1 LGHNA and CDR2 YNFKEQ. CDR3 sequence: CASSQDQPNNSPLHF. Here the CDR3 DNA reads TGTGCCAGCAGCCAAGACCAACCAAATAATTCACCCCTCCACTTT.

The chain is built from TRBV7-9 and TRBJ2-7; 10 bases fit TRBD2. This CDR3 is 15 amino acids long. V shed 5 bases and J 0 bases; nucleotides not matched to a gene: 4. Germline lookup yields CDR1 SEHNR and CDR2 FQNEAQ (reference sequence). The CDR3 sequence: CASSPSGRDSYEQYF. The CDR3 DNA follows: TGTGCCAGCAGCCCCAGCGGGAGGGACTCCTACGAGCAGTACTTC.

The DNA for the CDR3 is TGTGCCACCAGTGATGTAGCGGGAGTTTCCTACAATGAGCAGTTCTTC. Amino acids: CATSDVAGVSYNEQFF. J is TRBJ2-1 and V is TRBV24-1; 9 bases line up with TRBD2. Germline CDR1 is KGHDR and CDR2 is SFDVKD. Unmatched junction bases numbered 3, after V lost 3 bases and J lost 1 base. This CDR3 comprises 16 residues.

The gene calls are TRBV5-6 and TRBJ1-1, with TRBD1 matching 7 bases. From germline, CDR1 is SGHDT and CDR2 YYEEEE. V shed 0 bases and J 3 bases; nucleotides not matched to a gene: 2. This CDR3 is 14 amino acids long. CDR3 sequence reads: CASSLAQGYTEAFF. CDR3 nucleotide sequence: TGTGCCAGCAGCTTGGCACAGGGGTACACTGAAGCTTTCTTT. Full variable domain (rest looked up from reference TRBV5-6 and TRBJ1-1): DAGVTQSPTHLIKTRGQQVTLRCSPKSGHDTVSWYQQALGQGPQFIFQYYEEEERQRGNFPDRFSGHQFPNYSSELNVNALLLGDSALYLCASSLAQGYTEAFFGQGTRLTVV.

The CDR3 bases are TGCGCCAGCAGCTTTGGGCAGGGGGATTCACCCCTCCACTTT. Protein product: CASSFGQGDSPLHF. The V call is TRBV5-1, the J call TRBJ1-6, with 7 bases identical to TRBD1. The junction had 4 bases not matched to a gene; V was cut back by 2 bases and J by 8 bases. This CDR3 has 14 amino acids. Germline loops: CDR1 SGHRS, CDR2 YFSETQ.

This chain uses TRBV7-6 with TRBJ2-2, with 9 bases that match TRBD1. V lost 1 base to trimming and J lost 0 bases; unmatched junction nucleotides: 3. Looked up from germline, CDR1 is SGHVS and CDR2 is FNYEAQ. The CDR3 is 17 residues long. The CDR3 loop reads CASSLGGTGSNTGELFF. The CDR3 region has the DNA TGTGCCAGCAGCTTAGGGGGGACAGGGTCGAACACCGGGGAGCTGTTTTTT.

J is TRBJ2-1 and V is TRBV28; TRBD1 is a possible D gene (5 bases). The CDR3 contains 10 residues. The V and J ends lost 6 bases and 11 bases respectively, with 8 bases between them. The V gene's germline CDR1 is MDHEN and CDR2 SYDVKM. The CDR3 coding sequence is TGTGCCAGCAGCCACAGGAAGCAGTTCTTC. It codes for CASSHRKQFF.

This sequence joins TRBV7-2 and TRBJ2-2; D remains unclear. The germline V and J ends were trimmed by 5 bases and 2 bases, with 6 bases remaining between them. Germline CDR1 reads SGHTA; CDR2 reads FQGNSA. This CDR3 is 13 amino acids long. The CDR3 region is CASSTSNTGELFF. The CDR3 bases are TGTGCCAGCAGCACCAGCAACACCGGGGAGCTGTTTTTT.